This T cell receptor beta chain appears in the sequencing data of a study of blood T cell repertoires in COVID-19. Across the whole study: Samples of COVID-19 (acute and convalescent) were obtained from the United States, Italy and Spain. PBMCs, B-cell-depleted T cells, or T cells were the source of the cDNA or gDNA that made up the material.

Germline assignment: CDR1 SGHVS and CDR2 FQNEAQ. The CDR3 spans 13 residues. With 1 base removed from V and 9 bases from J, the gap between germline ends came to 10 bases. Libraries were prepared by immunoSEQ multiplex PCR; TCRdb keeps only in-frame clonotypes and omits some of them. The table lists about 200,000 clones, roughly 84% of them singletons. Recruitment covered roughly 24 US areas and drew participants whose ages spanned roughly 18 to 100 years. In the 2 weeks before study entry, exposed participants met a COVID-19 case, which was PCR-confirmed or clinician-diagnosed. The receptor was derived from a woman in her thirties who had been exposed to COVID-19. Sequences were obtained from PBMCs or T cells enriched from blood (not recorded which). The gene calls are TRBV7-8 and TRBJ2-1, with D possibly being TRBD2 (5 bases). CDR3 amino acids: CASSLGGGGEQFF. The CDR3, as DNA: TGTGCCAGCAGCTTAGGAGGAGGCGGTGAGCAGTTCTTC.